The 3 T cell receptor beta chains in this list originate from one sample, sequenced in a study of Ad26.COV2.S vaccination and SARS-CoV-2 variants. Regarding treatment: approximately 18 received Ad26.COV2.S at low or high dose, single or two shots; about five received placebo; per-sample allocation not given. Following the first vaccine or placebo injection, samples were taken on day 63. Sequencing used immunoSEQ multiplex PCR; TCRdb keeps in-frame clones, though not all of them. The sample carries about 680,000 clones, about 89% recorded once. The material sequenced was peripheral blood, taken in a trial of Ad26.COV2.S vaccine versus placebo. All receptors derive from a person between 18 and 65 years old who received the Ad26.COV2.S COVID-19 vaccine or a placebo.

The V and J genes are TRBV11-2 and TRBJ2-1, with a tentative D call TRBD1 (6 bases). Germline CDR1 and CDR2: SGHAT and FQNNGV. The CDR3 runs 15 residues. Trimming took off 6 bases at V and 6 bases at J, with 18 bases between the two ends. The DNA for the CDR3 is TGTGCCAGCAGTCCCTTAGGGGGATTCGGCAATGAGCAGTTCTTC. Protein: CASSPLGGFGNEQFF.

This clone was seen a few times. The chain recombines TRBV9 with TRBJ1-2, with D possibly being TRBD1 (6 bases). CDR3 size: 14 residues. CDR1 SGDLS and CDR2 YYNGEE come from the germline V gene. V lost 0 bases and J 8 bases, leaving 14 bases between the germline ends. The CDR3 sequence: CASSVGDTTIGYTF. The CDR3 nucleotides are TGTGCCAGCAGCGTAGGGGACACCACTATCGGCTACACCTTC.

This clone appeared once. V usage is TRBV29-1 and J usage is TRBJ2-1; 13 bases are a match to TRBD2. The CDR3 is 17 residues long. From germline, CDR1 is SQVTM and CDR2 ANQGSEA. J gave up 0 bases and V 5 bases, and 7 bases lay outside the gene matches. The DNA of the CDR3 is TGCAGCGTTCCGGGGACTAGCGGGGTCCTCTCCTACAATGAGCAGTTCTTC. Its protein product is CSVPGTSGVLSYNEQFF.